One sample yielded the 10 T cell receptor beta chains listed below, sequenced in a study of blood T cell repertoires in COVID-19. The repertoire was sequenced with immunoSEQ multiplex PCR; TCRdb's copy has only in-frame clones and lacks some. The sample contains around 180,000 clones, approximately 86% of which appear only once. Sequencing was carried out using peripheral blood. The receptor source for this set is an elderly woman with acute or convalescent COVID-19.

This sequence joins TRBV9 and TRBJ2-5; the match to TRBD2 covers 9 bases. From germline, CDR1 is SGDLS and CDR2 YYNGEE. After removal of 1 base from V and 3 bases from J, the junction contained 10 bases not matched to a gene. This CDR3 region has 17 residues. The CDR3 is CASSVTGGSGRKETQYF. CDR3 coding DNA: TGTGCCAGCAGCGTAACGGGTGGTAGCGGGAGAAAAGAGACCCAGTACTTC. Complete variable domain (other parts from reference TRBV9 and TRBJ2-5): DSGVTQTPKHLITATGQRVTLRCSPRSGDLSVYWYQQSLDQGLQFLIQYYNGEERAKGNILERFSAQQFPDLHSELNLSSLELGDSALYFCASSVTGGSGRKETQYFGPGTRLLVL.

The chain links TRBV5-1 to TRBJ1-6; D is unresolved. Germline V gene sequence: CDR1 SGHRS, CDR2 YFSETQ. This CDR3 has 13 residues. V was shortened by 3 bases and J by 9 bases, with 10 bases between the two germline ends. CDR3 sequence (DNA): TGCGCCAGCAGCTCCGACCCGGGTTCACCCCTCCACTTT. Translation gives CASSSDPGSPLHF. Drawing the rest from reference TRBV5-1 and TRBJ1-6, the complete variable domain is KAGVTQTPRYLIKTRGQQVTLSCSPISGHRSVSWYQQTPGQGLQFLFEYFSETQRNKGNFPGRFSGRQFSNSRSEMNVSTLELGDSALYLCASSSDPGSPLHFGNGTRLTVT.

This chain links TRBV7-2 with TRBJ1-1; no definite D call. Trimming left V 6 bases short and J 1 base short, with 9 bases between. CDR1 SGHTA and CDR2 FQGNSA come from the germline V gene. The CDR3 runs to 13 residues. The CDR3 DNA sequence: TGTGCCAGCAGGTTTACGGGGAACACTGAAGCTTTCTTT. Encoded protein: CASRFTGNTEAFF.

The J gene is TRBJ1-3, the V gene TRBV7-2; D unresolved. Trimming took 0 bases from V and 0 from J, leaving 9 bases between them. CDR1 is SGHTA, CDR2 FQGNSA, per germline. The CDR3 sequence is 16 residues long. As DNA, the CDR3 is TGTGCCAGCAGCTTAGCAGTTATAGCCTCTGGAAACACCATATATTTT. This translates into CASSLAVIASGNTIYF.

V gene TRBV19 combines with J gene TRBJ2-3; D may be TRBD2 (5 bases). V lost 3 bases to trimming and J lost 0 bases, with 10 bases between them. Per the germline V gene, CDR1 is LNHDA and CDR2 is SQIVND (reference sequence). The CDR3 is 15 amino acids. The CDR3 DNA is TGTGCCAGTAGTATCGGCAGGACTAGCACAGATACGCAGTATTTT. Its translation: CASSIGRTSTDTQYF.

This clone was observed once. This rearrangement joins TRBV7-2 to TRBJ1-1; 7 bases are a match to TRBD1. V shed 5 bases, J shed 9 bases, and the junction held 9 bases outside the gene matches. The CDR3 covers 13 residues. The germline CDR1 and CDR2 sequences are SGHTA and FQGNSA. CDR3 coding DNA: TGTGCCAGCAGCGCCGGGACAGATATTAAAGCTTTCTTT. Residues: CASSAGTDIKAFF.

Points on this clone: The sample carries other DNA sequences with the same CDR3. CDR3 bases: TGTGCCAGCAGTTACTCTCGGGACACCGGGGAGCTGTTTTTT. Its translation: CASSYSRDTGELFF. The V call is TRBV6-5, the J call TRBJ2-2; D is undetermined. V was shortened by 0 bases and J by 3 bases, with 5 bases between the two germline ends. The CDR3 is 14 amino acids. The germline CDR1 and CDR2 sequences are MNHEY and SVGAGI.

The V and J genes are TRBV6-1 and TRBJ2-1, with D hard to call. Germline V lookup: CDR1 MNHNS, CDR2 SASEGT. V shed 1 base and J shed 4 bases, with 5 bases lying between them. CDR3 length: 13 residues. The CDR3 sequence is CASSEGPYNEQFF. The CDR3 DNA follows: TGTGCCAGCAGTGAAGGGCCATACAATGAGCAGTTCTTC.

This clone came up once. V is TRBV6-5 and J is TRBJ2-7; maybe TRBD1 (5 bases). V was cut by 8 bases and J by 3 bases, with 17 bases left in between. Germline CDR1 is MNHEY and CDR2 is SVGAGI. The CDR3 length is 14 residues. CDR3 region: CASGKQVWDYEQYF. The CDR3 nucleotides are TGTGCCAGCGGAAAACAGGTTTGGGACTACGAGCAGTACTTC.

This chain connects TRBV20-1 to TRBJ2-7, with 7 bases fitting TRBD2. Germline values: CDR1 DFQATT, CDR2 SNEGSKA (reference sequence). The CDR3 totals 11 residues. V shed 7 bases, J shed 3 bases, and the junction held 3 bases outside the gene matches. CDR3 DNA sequence: TGCAGTGTCGGGGGGTACTACGAGCAGTACTTC. Amino acid sequence: CSVGGYYEQYF.